The entry that follows covers one TCR beta chain sequence. What it binds is unknown. It was CD45RO-negative cells, positively selected for CCR7, that made up naive CD8 cells, with terminally differentiated effector memory CD45RA+ cells excluded. This entry is derived from a study of shared clonotypes between healthy human individuals. Study-level information: Each donor's CD4 naive and CD4 memory cells filled three plates apiece, CD8 naive two, and CD8 memory one.

Points from the study as a whole: Naive CD4 clonotypes overlapped across several donors at around 4.8%.

TCRdb's copy holds only in-frame clones and misses some; the assay was immunoSEQ multiplex PCR. The repertoire holds over 2 million clones, around 96% seen once, with approximately 1.2% in the top ten. The CDR3 covers 15 residues. V was trimmed by 4 bases and J by 3 bases, leaving 16 bases between them. CDR1 is SGHDT and CDR2 is YYEEEE in the germline V gene. The V call is TRBV5-6, the J call TRBJ1-1, with D perhaps matching TRBD1 (6 bases). Material: naive CD8+ T cells sorted from blood. This receptor was identified in a man aged 18 to 35 in good health. CDR3 DNA: TGTGCCAGCAGCCGCCGGGGGCTTTGGTACACTGAAGCTTTCTTT. Protein: CASSRRGLWYTEAFF.